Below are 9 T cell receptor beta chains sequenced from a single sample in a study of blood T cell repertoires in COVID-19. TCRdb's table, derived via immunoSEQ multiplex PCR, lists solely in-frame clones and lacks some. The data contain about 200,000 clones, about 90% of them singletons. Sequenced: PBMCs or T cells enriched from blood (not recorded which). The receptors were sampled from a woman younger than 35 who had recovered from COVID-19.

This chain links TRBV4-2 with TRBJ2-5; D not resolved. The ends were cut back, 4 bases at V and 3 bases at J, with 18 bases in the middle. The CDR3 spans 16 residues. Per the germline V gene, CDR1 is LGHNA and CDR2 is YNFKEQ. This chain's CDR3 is CASSRRSQVAKETQYF. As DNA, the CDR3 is TGTGCCAGCAGCCGAAGAAGCCAGGTGGCCAAAGAGACCCAGTACTTC.

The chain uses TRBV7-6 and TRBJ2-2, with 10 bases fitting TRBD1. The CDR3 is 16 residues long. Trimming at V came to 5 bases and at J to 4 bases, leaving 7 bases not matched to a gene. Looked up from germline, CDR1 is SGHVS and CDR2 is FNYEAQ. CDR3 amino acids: CASSARGTGATGELFF. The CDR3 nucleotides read TGTGCCAGCAGCGCCAGAGGGACAGGGGCCACCGGGGAGCTGTTTTTT.

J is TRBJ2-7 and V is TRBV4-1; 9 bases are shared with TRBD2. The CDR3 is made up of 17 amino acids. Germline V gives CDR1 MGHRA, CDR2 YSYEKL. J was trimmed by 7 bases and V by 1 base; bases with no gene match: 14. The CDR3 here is CASSQGHGGGGANEQYF. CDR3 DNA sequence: TGCGCCAGCAGCCAAGGACACGGAGGCGGGGGGGCGAATGAGCAGTACTTC.

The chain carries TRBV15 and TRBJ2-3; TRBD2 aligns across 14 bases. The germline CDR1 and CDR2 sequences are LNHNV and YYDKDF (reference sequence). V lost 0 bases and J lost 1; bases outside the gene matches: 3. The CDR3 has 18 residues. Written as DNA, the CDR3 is TGTGCCACCAGCAGAGACCGACTAGCGGGGGGGGGCACAGATACGCAGTATTTT. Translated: CATSRDRLAGGGTDTQYF. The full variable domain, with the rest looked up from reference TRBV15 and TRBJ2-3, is DAMVIQNPRYQVTQFGKPVTLSCSQTLNHNVMYWYQQKSSQAPKLLFHYYDKDFNNEADTPDNFQSRRPNTSFCFLDIRSPGLGDTAMYLCATSRDRLAGGGTDTQYFGPGTRLTVL.

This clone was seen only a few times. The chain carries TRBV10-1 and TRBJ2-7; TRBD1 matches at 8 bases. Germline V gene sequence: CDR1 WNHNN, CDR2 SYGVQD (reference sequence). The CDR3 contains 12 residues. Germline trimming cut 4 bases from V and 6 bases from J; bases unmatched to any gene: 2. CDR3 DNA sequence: TGCGCCAGCAGTGCAGGGGGCAGCGAGCAGTACTTC. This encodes CASSAGGSEQYF.

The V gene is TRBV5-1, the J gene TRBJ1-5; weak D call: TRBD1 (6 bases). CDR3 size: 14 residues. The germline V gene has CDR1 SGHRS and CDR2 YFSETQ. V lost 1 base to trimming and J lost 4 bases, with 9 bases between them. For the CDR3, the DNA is TGCGCCAGCAGCTTGCAAGGGGGTAATCAGCCCCAGCATTTT. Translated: CASSLQGGNQPQHF. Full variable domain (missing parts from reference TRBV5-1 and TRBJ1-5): KAGVTQTPRYLIKTRGQQVTLSCSPISGHRSVSWYQQTPGQGLQFLFEYFSETQRNKGNFPGRFSGRQFSNSRSEMNVSTLELGDSALYLCASSLQGGNQPQHFGDGTRLSIL.

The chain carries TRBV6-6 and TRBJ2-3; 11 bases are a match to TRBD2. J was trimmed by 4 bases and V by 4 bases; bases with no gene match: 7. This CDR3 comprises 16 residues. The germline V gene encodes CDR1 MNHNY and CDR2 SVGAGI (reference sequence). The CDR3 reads CASSSRLAGRPDTQYF. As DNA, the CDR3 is TGTGCCAGCAGTTCTCGACTAGCGGGACGCCCAGATACGCAGTATTTT.

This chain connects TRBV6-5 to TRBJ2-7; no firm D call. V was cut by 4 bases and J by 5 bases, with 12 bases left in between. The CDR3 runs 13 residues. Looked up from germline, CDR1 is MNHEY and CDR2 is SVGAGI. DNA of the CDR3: TGTGCCAGCAGTTTAAGCTTTAGCCACGAGCAGTACTTC. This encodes CASSLSFSHEQYF.

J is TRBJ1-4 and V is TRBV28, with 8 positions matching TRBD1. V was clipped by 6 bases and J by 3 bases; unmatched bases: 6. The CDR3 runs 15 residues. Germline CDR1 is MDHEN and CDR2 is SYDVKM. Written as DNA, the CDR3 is TGTGCCAGCAGAAATTACAGGGGGGCTAATGAAAAACTGTTTTTT. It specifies CASRNYRGANEKLFF. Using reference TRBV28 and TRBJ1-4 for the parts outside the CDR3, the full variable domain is DVKVTQSSRYLVKRTGEKVFLECVQDMDHENMFWYRQDPGLGLRLIYFSYDVKMKEKGDIPEGYSVSREKKERFSLILESASTNQTSMYLCASRNYRGANEKLFFGSGTQLSVL.